This TCR beta chain was found in a study of shared clonotypes between healthy human individuals. Produced via immunoSEQ multiplex PCR; TCRdb's table is partial and in-frame only. The data contain about 960,000 clones, about three quarters of them singletons. This clone was detected once. J lost 7 bases, V lost 2 bases, and 8 bases had no gene match. Germline V gives CDR1 SGHTS, CDR2 YDEGEE. CDR3 size: 14 residues. The receptor comes from a man in his late teens or twenties in good health. The chain uses TRBV5-8 and TRBJ2-5, with 7 positions matching TRBD1. Material for sequencing was memory CD4+ T cells sorted from blood. Subset denoted: CD45RA-negative fraction. The CDR3 loop reads CASSLTTGVGTQYF. DNA of the CDR3: TGTGCCAGCAGCTTAACAACAGGGGTGGGGACCCAGTACTTC.